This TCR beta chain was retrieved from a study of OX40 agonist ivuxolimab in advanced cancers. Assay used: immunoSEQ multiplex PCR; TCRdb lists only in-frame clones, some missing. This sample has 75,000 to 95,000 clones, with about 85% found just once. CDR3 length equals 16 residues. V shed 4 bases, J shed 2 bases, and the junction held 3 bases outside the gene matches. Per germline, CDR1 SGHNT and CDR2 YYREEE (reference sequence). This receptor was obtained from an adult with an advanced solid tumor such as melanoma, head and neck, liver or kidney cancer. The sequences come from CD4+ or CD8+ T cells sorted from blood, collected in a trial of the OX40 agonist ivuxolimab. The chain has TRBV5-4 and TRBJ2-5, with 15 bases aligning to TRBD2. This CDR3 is CASSNGLAGGQETQYF. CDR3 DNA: TGTGCCAGCAGCAACGGACTAGCGGGGGGGCAAGAGACCCAGTACTTC.